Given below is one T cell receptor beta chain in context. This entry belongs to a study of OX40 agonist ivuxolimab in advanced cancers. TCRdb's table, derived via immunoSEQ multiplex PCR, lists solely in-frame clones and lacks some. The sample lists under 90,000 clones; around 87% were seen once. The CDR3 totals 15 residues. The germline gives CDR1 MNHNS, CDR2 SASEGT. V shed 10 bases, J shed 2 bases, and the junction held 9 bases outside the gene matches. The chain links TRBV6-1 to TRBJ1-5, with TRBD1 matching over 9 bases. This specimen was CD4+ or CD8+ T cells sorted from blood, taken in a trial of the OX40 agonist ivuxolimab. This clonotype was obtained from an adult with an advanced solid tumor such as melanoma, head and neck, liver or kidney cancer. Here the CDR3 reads CATRTGAWGNQPQHF. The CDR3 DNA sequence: TGTGCCACTCGGACAGGGGCGTGGGGCAATCAGCCCCAGCATTTT.